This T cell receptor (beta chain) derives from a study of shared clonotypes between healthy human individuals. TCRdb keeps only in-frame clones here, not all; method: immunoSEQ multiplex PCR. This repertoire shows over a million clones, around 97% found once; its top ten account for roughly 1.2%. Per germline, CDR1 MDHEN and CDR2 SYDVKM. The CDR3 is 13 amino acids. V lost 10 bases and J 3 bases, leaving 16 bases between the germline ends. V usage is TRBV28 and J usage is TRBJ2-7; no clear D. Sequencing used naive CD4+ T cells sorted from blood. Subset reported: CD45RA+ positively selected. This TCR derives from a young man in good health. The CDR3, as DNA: TGTGCCACCTATCCGACAAGAAACTACGAGCAGTACTTC. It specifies CATYPTRNYEQYF.